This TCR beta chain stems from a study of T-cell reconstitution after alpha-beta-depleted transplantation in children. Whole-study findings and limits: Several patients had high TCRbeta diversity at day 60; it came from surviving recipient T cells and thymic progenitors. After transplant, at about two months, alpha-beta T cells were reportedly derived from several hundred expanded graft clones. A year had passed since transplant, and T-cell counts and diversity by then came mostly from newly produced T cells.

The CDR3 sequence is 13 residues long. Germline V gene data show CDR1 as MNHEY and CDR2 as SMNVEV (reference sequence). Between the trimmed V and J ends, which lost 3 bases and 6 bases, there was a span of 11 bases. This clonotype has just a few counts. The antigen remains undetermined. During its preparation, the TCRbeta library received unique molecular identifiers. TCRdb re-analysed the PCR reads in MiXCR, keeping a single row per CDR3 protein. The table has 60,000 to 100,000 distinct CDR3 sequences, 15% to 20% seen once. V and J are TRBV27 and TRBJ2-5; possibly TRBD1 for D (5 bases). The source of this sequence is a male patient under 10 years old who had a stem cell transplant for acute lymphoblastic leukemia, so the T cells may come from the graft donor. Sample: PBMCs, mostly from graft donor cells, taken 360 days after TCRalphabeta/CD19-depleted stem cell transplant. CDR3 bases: TGTGCCAGCAGTTTTGGCAGGGCGAAGACCCAGTACTTC. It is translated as CASSFGRAKTQYF.